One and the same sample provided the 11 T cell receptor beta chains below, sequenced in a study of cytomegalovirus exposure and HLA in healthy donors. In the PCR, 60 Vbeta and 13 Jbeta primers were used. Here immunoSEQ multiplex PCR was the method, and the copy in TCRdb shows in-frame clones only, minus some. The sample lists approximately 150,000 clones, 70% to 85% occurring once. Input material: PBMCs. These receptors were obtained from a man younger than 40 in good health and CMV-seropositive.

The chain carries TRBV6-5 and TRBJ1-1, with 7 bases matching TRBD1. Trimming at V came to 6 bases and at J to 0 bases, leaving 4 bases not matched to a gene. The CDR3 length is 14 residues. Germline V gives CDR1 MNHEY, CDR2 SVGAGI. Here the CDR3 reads CASRKGAMNTEAFF. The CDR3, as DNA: TGTGCCAGCAGAAAGGGGGCGATGAACACTGAAGCTTTCTTT.

The CDR3 DNA follows: TGTGCCATCAGCCTGGACAGGAGCGGCACAGATACGCAGTATTTT. Protein: CAISLDRSGTDTQYF. The V and J genes are TRBV10-3 and TRBJ2-3; 7 bases are a match to TRBD1. Germline V gene sequence: CDR1 ENHRY, CDR2 SYGVKD. Trimming removed 6 bases from V and 1 base from J; junction bases left unmatched: 7. This CDR3 has 15 amino acids.

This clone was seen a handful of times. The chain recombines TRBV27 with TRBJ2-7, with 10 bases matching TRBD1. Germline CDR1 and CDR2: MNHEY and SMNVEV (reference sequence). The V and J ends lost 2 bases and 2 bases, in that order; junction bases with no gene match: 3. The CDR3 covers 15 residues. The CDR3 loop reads CASSLRDRGPYEQYF. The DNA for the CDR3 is TGTGCCAGCAGTTTAAGGGACAGGGGCCCCTACGAGCAGTACTTC.

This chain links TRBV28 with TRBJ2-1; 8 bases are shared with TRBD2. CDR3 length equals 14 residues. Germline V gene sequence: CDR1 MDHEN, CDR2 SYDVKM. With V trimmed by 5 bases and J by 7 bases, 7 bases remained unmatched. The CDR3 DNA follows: TGTGCCAGCAGTCCAGGCCGGGAGGGAAATGAGCAGTTCTTC. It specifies CASSPGREGNEQFF.

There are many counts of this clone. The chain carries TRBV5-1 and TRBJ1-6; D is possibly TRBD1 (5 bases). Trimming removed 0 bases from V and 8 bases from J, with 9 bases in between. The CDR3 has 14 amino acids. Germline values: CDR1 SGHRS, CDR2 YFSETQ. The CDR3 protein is CASSLGQNHSPLHF. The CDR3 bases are TGCGCCAGCAGCTTGGGACAGAACCATTCACCCCTCCACTTT. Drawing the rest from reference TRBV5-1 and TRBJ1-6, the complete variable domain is KAGVTQTPRYLIKTRGQQVTLSCSPISGHRSVSWYQQTPGQGLQFLFEYFSETQRNKGNFPGRFSGRQFSNSRSEMNVSTLELGDSALYLCASSLGQNHSPLHFGNGTRLTVT.

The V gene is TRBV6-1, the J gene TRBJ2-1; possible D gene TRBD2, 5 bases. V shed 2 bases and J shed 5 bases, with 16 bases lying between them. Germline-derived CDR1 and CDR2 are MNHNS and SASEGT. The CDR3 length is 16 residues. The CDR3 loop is CASSESTALRDNEQFF. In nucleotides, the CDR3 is TGTGCCAGCAGTGAATCCACAGCCCTGAGGGACAATGAGCAGTTCTTC.

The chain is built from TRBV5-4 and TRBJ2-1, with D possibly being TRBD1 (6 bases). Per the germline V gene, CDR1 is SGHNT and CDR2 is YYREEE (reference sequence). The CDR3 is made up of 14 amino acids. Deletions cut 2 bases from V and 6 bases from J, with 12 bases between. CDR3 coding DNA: TGTGCCAGCAGCTTTGGCGGCAGGGGCAATGAGCAGTTCTTC. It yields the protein CASSFGGRGNEQFF.

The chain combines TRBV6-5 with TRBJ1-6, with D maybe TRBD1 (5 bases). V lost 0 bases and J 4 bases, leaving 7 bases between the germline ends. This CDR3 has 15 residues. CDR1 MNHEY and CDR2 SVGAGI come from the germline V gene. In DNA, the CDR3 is TGTGCCAGCAGTTACTCAGGGGATTATAATTCACCCCTCCACTTT. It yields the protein CASSYSGDYNSPLHF.

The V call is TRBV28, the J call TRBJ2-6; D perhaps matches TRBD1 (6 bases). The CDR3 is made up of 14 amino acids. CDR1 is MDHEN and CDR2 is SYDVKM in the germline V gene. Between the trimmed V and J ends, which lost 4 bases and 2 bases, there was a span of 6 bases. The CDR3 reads CASSSGAGANVLTF. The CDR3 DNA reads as TGTGCCAGCAGTTCAGGGGCTGGGGCCAACGTCCTGACTTTC. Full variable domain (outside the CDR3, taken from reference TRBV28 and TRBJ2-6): DVKVTQSSRYLVKRTGEKVFLECVQDMDHENMFWYRQDPGLGLRLIYFSYDVKMKEKGDIPEGYSVSREKKERFSLILESASTNQTSMYLCASSSGAGANVLTFGAGSRLTVL.

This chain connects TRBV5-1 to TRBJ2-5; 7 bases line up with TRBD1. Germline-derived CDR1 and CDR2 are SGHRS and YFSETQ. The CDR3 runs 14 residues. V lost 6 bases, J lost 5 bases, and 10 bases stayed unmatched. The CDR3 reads CASTLGQGQETQYF. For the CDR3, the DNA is TGCGCCAGCACCCTCGGGCAGGGACAGGAGACCCAGTACTTC.

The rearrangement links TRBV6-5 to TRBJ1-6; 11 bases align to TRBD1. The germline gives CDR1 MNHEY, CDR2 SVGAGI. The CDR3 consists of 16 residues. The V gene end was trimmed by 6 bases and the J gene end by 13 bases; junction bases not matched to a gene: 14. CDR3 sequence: CASSYTGQGALRPLHF. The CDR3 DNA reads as TGTGCCAGCAGCTACACCGGACAGGGGGCGCTCCGGCCCCTCCACTTT.